The rows below give T cell receptor beta chains drawn from one sample of a study of neoadjuvant anti-PD-1 for oral cavity cancer. TCRdb keeps only in-frame clones here, not all; method: immunoSEQ multiplex PCR. The repertoire holds 11,000 to 15,000 clones, with over 70% as singletons. The source material was PBMCs, sampled before nivolumab (anti-PD-1) treatment. Receptors originate from a person aged 35-79 years with oral cavity squamous cell carcinoma. Each CDR3 is given with its conserved first and last residue. Fields, in order: clone size, D gene, J gene, V gene, CDR3 protein, CDR3 DNA. A D gene is named only where the DNA matches it firmly. Not all rows give a size; the values are once, few, many and, for expanded clones, a class.

-	TRBD1	TRBJ1-2	TRBV25-1	CASTFGGQSVYTF	TGTGCCAGCACCTTCGGGGGACAGAGTGTCTACACCTTC
-	TRBD1	TRBJ2-2	TRBV6-5	CASSPGGETGELFF	TGTGCCAGCAGTCCAGGGGGCGAGACCGGGGAGCTGTTTTTT
-	-	TRBJ1-6	TRBV5-1	CASSLDADSPLHF	TGCGCCAGCAGCTTGGACGCAGATTCACCCCTCCACTTT
-	-	TRBJ2-1	TRBV13	CASSSLREQFF	TGTGCCAGCAGCTCCCTTAGGGAGCAGTTCTTC
few	-	TRBJ2-7	TRBV7-9	CASSPGVSPLYEQYF	TGTGCCAGCAGCCCGGGGGTATCCCCCCTCTACGAGCAGTACTTC
-	TRBD2	TRBJ2-2	TRBV28	CASILRGDGELFF	TGTGCCAGCATCCTACGGGGGGACGGGGAGCTGTTTTTT
-	-	TRBJ1-1	TRBV6-5	CASSVGAENTEAFF	TGTGCCAGCAGTGTGGGCGCGGAGAACACTGAAGCTTTCTTT
-	-	TRBJ1-5	TRBV19	CASSIGRGAGQPQHF	TGTGCCAGTAGTATAGGCAGGGGCGCAGGGCAGCCCCAGCATTTT
-	-	TRBJ1-3	TRBV4-1	CASSQEQGRSGNTIYF	TGCGCCAGCAGCCAAGAACAGGGTCGCTCTGGAAACACCATATATTTT
-	TRBD1	TRBJ1-5	TRBV28	CASRTGTGSFLGNQPQHF	TGTGCCAGCAGAACCGGGACAGGATCTTTCCTTGGCAATCAGCCCCAGCATTTT
-	-	TRBJ2-3	TRBV27	CASSPIQATSTDTQYF	TGTGCCAGCAGTCCCATTCAAGCGACTAGCACAGATACGCAGTATTTT
few	-	TRBJ1-3	TRBV7-3	CASSLGVSSGNTIYF	TGTGCCAGCAGCTTGGGGGTGAGCTCTGGAAACACCATATATTTT
-	-	TRBJ1-3	TRBV4-2	CASSQDLTRSGNTIYF	TGTGCCAGCAGCCAAGATCTCACTCGCTCTGGAAACACCATATATTTT
-	TRBD2	TRBJ2-1	TRBV25-1	CASSAPGLAAYNEQFF	TGTGCCAGCAGCGCTCCGGGACTAGCGGCTTACAATGAGCAGTTCTTC
-	-	TRBJ2-2	TRBV25-1	CASSELPGELFF	TGTGCCAGCAGTGAATTACCGGGAGAGCTGTTTTTT
-	-	TRBJ1-3	TRBV10-3	CAISEPRSGNTIYF	TGTGCCATCAGTGAACCGCGCTCTGGAAACACCATATATTTT
-	-	TRBJ1-5	TRBV7-6	CASSPFQGNQPQHF	TGTGCCAGCAGCCCCTTCCAGGGCAATCAGCCCCAGCATTTT
-	-	TRBJ2-6	TRBV6-1	CASSQGSGANVLTF	TGTGCCAGCAGCCAGGGCTCTGGGGCCAACGTCCTGACTTTC
few	-	TRBJ1-5	TRBV18	CASSPTDYYSNQPQHF	TGTGCCAGCTCACCAACAGACTATTATAGCAATCAGCCCCAGCATTTT
few	TRBD1	TRBJ1-2	TRBV11-2	CASSSSGGYGYTF	TGTGCCAGCAGCTCGTCAGGGGGCTATGGCTACACCTTC
once	TRBD1	TRBJ1-2	TRBV5-1	CASSLGRTGRGYTF	TGCGCCAGCAGCTTGGGAAGGACAGGTCGGGGCTACACCTTC
-	-	TRBJ2-7	TRBV6-1	CASSGLGTRGSYEQYF	TGTGCCAGCAGTGGACTCGGGACCCGGGGGTCCTACGAGCAGTACTTC